Below, 25 T cell receptor beta chains from the same sample are listed, as sequenced in a study of T cells after yellow fever vaccination. TCRdb called the 5' RACE reads again in MiXCR, with one record for every CDR3 protein. Of approximately 600,000 distinct CDR3 sequences in the sample, 10% to 15% were seen once. The sample in question was PBMCs, obtained on the day of the yellow fever booster vaccination. The receptors shown here come from a man aged 25-45 years who received the YFV17D yellow fever vaccine.

The chain joins TRBV5-4 to TRBJ2-6; 7 positions agree with TRBD1. CDR3 length: 16 residues. Germline CDR1 SGHNT, CDR2 YYREEE (reference sequence). Trimming removed 6 bases from V and 0 bases from J; junction bases left unmatched: 6. The CDR3 reads CASKGATFSGANVLTF. DNA for the CDR3: TGTGCCAGCAAGGGGGCCACTTTCTCTGGGGCCAACGTCCTGACTTTC.

The chain has TRBV9 and TRBJ1-1; no reliable D call. Trimming cost V 1 base and J 1 base, with 8 bases left between them. The CDR3 consists of 14 residues. CDR1 and CDR2 from the germline V gene are SGDLS and YYNGEE. The CDR3 region is CASSVSGGNTEAFF. The CDR3 DNA sequence: TGTGCCAGCAGCGTATCAGGAGGGAACACTGAAGCTTTCTTT.

This chain joins TRBV28 and TRBJ2-1, with TRBD1 identical over 9 bases. Losses at the gene ends were 6 bases for V and 10 bases for J; bases not matched to a gene: 10. The germline V gene has CDR1 MDHEN and CDR2 SYDVKM. This CDR3 spans 14 amino acids. The CDR3: CASSYTGGKGEQFF. DNA of the CDR3: TGTGCCAGCAGCTACACAGGGGGCAAGGGCGAGCAGTTCTTC.

The chain joins TRBV19 to TRBJ1-2, with 7 bases that match TRBD1. J lost 0 bases, V lost 10 bases, and 11 bases had no gene match. Germline CDR1 LNHDA, CDR2 SQIVND (reference sequence). CDR3 size: 15 residues. The CDR3 bases are TGTGCCACCCGCCGGGACAGACAAGCTAACTATGGCTACACCTTC. Its protein is CATRRDRQANYGYTF.

This clonotype showed up just a few times. The rearrangement joins TRBV27 to TRBJ2-7; 9 bases match TRBD1. The ends lost 5 bases at V and 5 bases at J; junction bases unmatched: 10. CDR1 is MNHEY, CDR2 SMNVEV, per germline (reference sequence). The CDR3 has 15 residues. CDR3 DNA: TGTGCCAGCAGTGCCCCCCCCGGGACAGGGAACGAGCAGTACTTC. This codes for CASSAPPGTGNEQYF.

With respect to this clonotype: A much larger clone lies one base from this, so it may be a read error. The chain uses TRBV7-2 and TRBJ2-1, with D hard to call. The CDR3 consists of 14 residues. Germline CDR1 SGHTA, CDR2 FQGNSA. The CDR3 sequence: CASSLEGGYNQQFF. The CDR3 DNA reads TGTGCCAGCAGCTTAGAGGGCGGCTACAATCAGCAGTTCTTC.

The V call is TRBV20-1, the J call TRBJ2-3; the match to TRBD2 covers 12 bases. Germline CDR1 and CDR2: DFQATT and SNEGSKA (reference sequence). The CDR3 length is 15 residues. Trimming cost V 6 bases and J 6 bases; bases outside gene matches: 10. CDR3 region: CSAEQGLAGLDTQYF. The CDR3 DNA follows: TGCAGTGCAGAGCAGGGACTAGCGGGTTTGGATACGCAGTATTTT.

This clonotype showed up just a few times. The rearrangement uses TRBV6-1 and TRBJ1-5; D remains ambiguous. The germline gives CDR1 MNHNS, CDR2 SASEGT. The CDR3 totals 16 residues. Trimming removed 2 bases at V and 0 bases at J, with 11 bases between. CDR3 region: CASSESRTHSNQPQHF. The DNA for the CDR3 is TGTGCCAGCAGTGAATCGAGGACTCATAGCAATCAGCCCCAGCATTTT.

The chain is built from TRBV6-5 and TRBJ2-1; 7 bases map to TRBD2. The CDR3 sequence is 16 residues long. Germline V gives CDR1 MNHEY, CDR2 SVGAGI. V lost 4 bases and J lost 1; bases outside the gene matches: 7. The CDR3 loop reads CASSSPNGRSYNEQFF. CDR3 sequence (DNA): TGTGCCAGCAGTTCCCCGAACGGGAGGTCCTACAATGAGCAGTTCTTC.

The chain is built from TRBV9 and TRBJ2-7; TRBD2 agrees at 7 bases. After removal of 4 bases from V and 7 bases from J, the junction contained 11 bases not matched to a gene. The CDR3 covers 14 residues. The V gene's germline CDR1 is SGDLS and CDR2 YYNGEE. This CDR3 is CASSSGLGWSEQYF. CDR3 DNA: TGTGCCAGCAGCTCAGGACTAGGGTGGAGTGAGCAGTACTTC.

This clonotype has only a few counts. The chain combines TRBV28 with TRBJ2-3; 8 nucleotides align to TRBD1. Germline V gives CDR1 MDHEN, CDR2 SYDVKM. V trimming: 5 bases; J trimming: 4 bases; junction bases outside the gene matches: 8. This CDR3 comprises 15 residues. CDR3 DNA: TGTGCCAGCAGTGTGGACAGGGTCGACTCAGATACGCAGTATTTT. It specifies CASSVDRVDSDTQYF. Filled out from reference TRBV28 and TRBJ2-3, the complete variable domain reads DVKVTQSSRYLVKRTGEKVFLECVQDMDHENMFWYRQDPGLGLRLIYFSYDVKMKEKGDIPEGYSVSREKKERFSLILESASTNQTSMYLCASSVDRVDSDTQYFGPGTRLTVL.

The rearrangement links TRBV5-4 to TRBJ2-3; 8 nucleotides line up with TRBD1. CDR1 and CDR2 from the germline V gene are SGHNT and YYREEE (reference sequence). The CDR3 sequence is 14 residues long. V gave up 0 bases and J gave up 10 bases; unmatched junction bases: 7. This CDR3 is CASSLAQGAWAQYF. The CDR3 nucleotides are TGTGCCAGCAGCTTGGCCCAGGGGGCATGGGCGCAGTATTTT.

This clonotype has only a few counts. The chain is built from TRBV7-2 and TRBJ2-7; TRBD2 matches at 8 bases. Germline CDR1 SGHTA, CDR2 FQGNSA. V gave up 1 base and J gave up 3 bases; unmatched junction bases: 8. This CDR3 is built from 16 residues. The CDR3 protein is CASSLVLLAGNYEQYF. In nucleotides, the CDR3 is TGTGCCAGCAGCTTAGTTCTCCTAGCGGGCAACTACGAGCAGTACTTC.

Only a few counts were recorded for this clonotype. This chain links TRBV11-2 with TRBJ2-1; 12 nucleotides align to TRBD2. Germline V lookup: CDR1 SGHAT, CDR2 FQNNGV. CDR3 length: 20 amino acids. V dropped 5 bases and J dropped 7; count of bases not matched to a gene: 21. The CDR3 DNA reads TGTGCCAGCAGCCTACTAGAACAGGGGGCCATACTAGCGGGAGGAAATGAGCAGTTCTTC. Translated, it gives CASSLLEQGAILAGGNEQFF.

The chain has TRBV20-1 and TRBJ1-5, with D maybe TRBD1 (5 bases). The germline V gene has CDR1 DFQATT and CDR2 SNEGSKA (reference sequence). Trimming left V 6 bases short and J 8 bases short, with 20 bases between. This CDR3 spans 14 amino acids. In DNA form, the CDR3 reads TGCAGTGCCCCAAAATCGGGGCCAGAGGAGCCCCAGCATTTT. It is translated as CSAPKSGPEEPQHF.

This clonotype has ten or more counts. The V gene is TRBV10-1, the J gene TRBJ2-2; D tentatively reads TRBD1 or TRBD2 (6 bases each). The CDR3 runs 15 residues. Germline values: CDR1 WNHNN, CDR2 SYGVQD (reference sequence). V lost 4 bases and J 1 base, leaving 10 bases between the germline ends. In nucleotides, the CDR3 is TGCGCCAGCAGTGGCGGGACAATGAACACCGGGGAGCTGTTTTTT. It encodes CASSGGTMNTGELFF.

This clonotype has at least ten counts. DNA of the CDR3: TGCGCCAGCAGTGCCCAGATAAGCACAGATACGCAGTATTTT. Protein product: CASSAQISTDTQYF. The gene calls are TRBV10-1 and TRBJ2-3; D gene uncertain. This CDR3 comprises 14 residues. Per the germline V gene, CDR1 is WNHNN and CDR2 is SYGVQD (reference sequence). V lost 4 bases and J 0 bases, leaving 8 bases between the germline ends.

This clonotype has a handful of counts. The chain combines TRBV6-1 with TRBJ2-1, with 7 bases aligning to TRBD1. With V trimmed by 6 bases and J by 5 bases, 10 bases remained unmatched. Germline V gene sequence: CDR1 MNHNS, CDR2 SASEGT. This CDR3 spans 15 amino acids. The CDR3 here is CASSPGQRHHNEQFF. CDR3 DNA: TGTGCCAGCAGCCCGGGACAGCGGCATCACAATGAGCAGTTCTTC.

V usage is TRBV27 and J usage is TRBJ1-5; D may be TRBD1 (5 bases). The CDR3 spans 14 residues. Germline V gene data show CDR1 as MNHEY and CDR2 as SMNVEV (reference sequence). V shed 9 bases and J shed 0 bases, with 12 bases lying between them. This chain's CDR3 is CASSTGHSNQPQHF. CDR3 sequence (DNA): TGTGCCAGTAGTACAGGACATAGCAATCAGCCCCAGCATTTT.

In this sample, this clonotype turned up many times. The gene calls are TRBV4-3 and TRBJ2-3, with 8 bases fitting TRBD2. The trim removed 4 bases at V and 1 base at J, leaving 13 bases unmatched. This CDR3 spans 18 amino acids. The V gene's germline CDR1 is LGHNA and CDR2 YSLEER. This CDR3 reads CASSLQPSGGRRTDTQYF. CDR3 sequence (DNA): TGCGCCAGCAGCCTGCAACCTTCGGGAGGGCGCCGCACAGATACGCAGTATTTT.

The rearrangement joins TRBV24-1 to TRBJ2-3; 7 nucleotides agree with TRBD2. Germline V gene data show CDR1 as KGHDR and CDR2 as SFDVKD. Trimming cost V 4 bases and J 3 bases; bases outside gene matches: 6. This CDR3 is 15 amino acids long. CDR3 nucleotides: TGTGCCACCAGTGAGGCGGGAGAGGGTACAGATACGCAGTATTTT. It encodes CATSEAGEGTDTQYF.

The chain recombines TRBV30 with TRBJ2-5; D may be TRBD1 or TRBD2 (5 bases each). V dropped 8 bases and J dropped 7 bases, with 20 bases sitting between them. This CDR3 comprises 13 residues. Germline loops: CDR1 GTSNPN, CDR2 SVGIG (reference sequence). CDR3 coding DNA: TGTGCCGGGAACTGGGACGGCGCCCCGACCCAGTACTTC. It yields the protein CAGNWDGAPTQYF.

The chain joins TRBV27 to TRBJ2-2; D not resolved. Trimming cost V 1 base and J 1 base, with 4 bases left between them. Per the germline V gene, CDR1 is MNHEY and CDR2 is SMNVEV (reference sequence). The CDR3 runs 14 residues. The CDR3 DNA reads TGTGCCAGCAGTTTATTGATGAACACCGGGGAGCTGTTTTTT. Translation: CASSLLMNTGELFF.

CDR3 sequence reads: CASSGREGALVVEQFF. The CDR3 DNA follows: TGTGCCAGCAGCGGCAGGGAGGGGGCTCTAGTGGTAGAGCAGTTCTTC. This rearrangement joins TRBV9 to TRBJ2-1; D possibly matches TRBD1 or TRBD2 (7 bases each). The germline V gene encodes CDR1 SGDLS and CDR2 YYNGEE. The CDR3 spans 16 residues. Trimming removed 3 bases from V and 10 bases from J, with 23 bases in between.

This chain links TRBV7-2 with TRBJ2-3; a weak D match, TRBD2 (6 bases). The germline gives CDR1 SGHTA, CDR2 FQGNSA. V lost 2 bases and J lost 0, with 15 bases in between. This CDR3 is 17 amino acids long. The CDR3 spells CASSLNGGIDSTDTQYF. In DNA form, the CDR3 reads TGTGCCAGCAGCTTAAACGGCGGGATAGACAGCACAGATACGCAGTATTTT.